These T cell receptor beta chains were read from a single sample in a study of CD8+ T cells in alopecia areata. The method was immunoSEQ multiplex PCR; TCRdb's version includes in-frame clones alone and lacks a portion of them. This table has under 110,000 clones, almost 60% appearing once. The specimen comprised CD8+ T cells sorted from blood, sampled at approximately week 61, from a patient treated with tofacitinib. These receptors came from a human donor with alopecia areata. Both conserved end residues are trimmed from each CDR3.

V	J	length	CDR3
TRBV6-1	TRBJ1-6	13	ASSDWVRDNSPLH
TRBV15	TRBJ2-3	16	ATRSIARTTGGVDTQY
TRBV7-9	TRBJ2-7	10	ASSLDPYEQY
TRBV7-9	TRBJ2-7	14	ASSSHAGQKYYEQY
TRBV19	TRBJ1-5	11	ASSSSSNQPQH
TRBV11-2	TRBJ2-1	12	ASPALRTYNEQF
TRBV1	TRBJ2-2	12	TSSSGGATGELF
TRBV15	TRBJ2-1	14	ATLPYRALNYNEQF
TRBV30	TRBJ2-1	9	AWSRGNEQF
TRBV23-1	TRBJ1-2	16	ASSQSPGQGKFNYGYT
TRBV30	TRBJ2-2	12	AWDPGQATGELF
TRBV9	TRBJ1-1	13	ASSEGRGRVTEAF
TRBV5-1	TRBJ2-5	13	ASSLVAGPQETQY
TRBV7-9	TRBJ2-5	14	ASSLMPDTVRETQY
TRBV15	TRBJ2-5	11	ATSGGGSGAQY
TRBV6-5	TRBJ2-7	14	ASSYTPNVPINEQY
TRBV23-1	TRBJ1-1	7	ASSLEAF
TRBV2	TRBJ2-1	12	ASSDPGGGDEQF
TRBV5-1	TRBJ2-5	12	ASNQGGLQETQY
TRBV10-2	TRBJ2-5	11	ASREGGFETQY
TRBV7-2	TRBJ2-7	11	ASSSPGGYEQY
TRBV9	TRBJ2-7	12	ASSGRDSSYEQY
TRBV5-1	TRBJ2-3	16	ASSLAPSLAGDRDTQY
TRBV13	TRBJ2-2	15	ASSPQLAGGTTGELF
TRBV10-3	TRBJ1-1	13	AISVTGTGETEAF
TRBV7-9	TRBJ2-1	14	ASSLRLAGWDNEQF
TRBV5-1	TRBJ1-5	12	ASSLVSGGQPQH
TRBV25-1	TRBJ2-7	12	ASFPRRDDCEQY
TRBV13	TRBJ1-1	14	ASSLGVGGENTEAF
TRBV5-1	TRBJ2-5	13	ASSLGGQLRETQY
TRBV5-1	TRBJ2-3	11	ASSLNQGHTQY
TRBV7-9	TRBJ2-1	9	ASSSGNEQF
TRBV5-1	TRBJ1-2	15	ASSLAVRTENGYGYT
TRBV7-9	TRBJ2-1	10	ASSFRGTEQF
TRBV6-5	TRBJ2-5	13	ASSKGPWMGETQY
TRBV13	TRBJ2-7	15	ASSLGVRLTDFYEQY
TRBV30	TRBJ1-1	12	AWIRGTANTEAF